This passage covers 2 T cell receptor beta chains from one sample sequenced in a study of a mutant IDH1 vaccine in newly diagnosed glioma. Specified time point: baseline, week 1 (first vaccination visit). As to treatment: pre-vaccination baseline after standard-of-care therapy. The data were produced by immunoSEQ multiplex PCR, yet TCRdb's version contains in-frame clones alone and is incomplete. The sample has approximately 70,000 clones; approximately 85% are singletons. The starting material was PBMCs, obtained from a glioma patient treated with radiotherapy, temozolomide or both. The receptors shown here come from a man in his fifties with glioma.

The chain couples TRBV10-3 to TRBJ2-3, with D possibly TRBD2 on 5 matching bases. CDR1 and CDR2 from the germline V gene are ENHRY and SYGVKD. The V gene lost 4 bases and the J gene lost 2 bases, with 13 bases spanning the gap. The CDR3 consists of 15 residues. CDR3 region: CAISGEILSTDTQYF. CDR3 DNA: TGTGCCATCAGTGGGGAGATATTGTCCACAGATACGCAGTATTTT.

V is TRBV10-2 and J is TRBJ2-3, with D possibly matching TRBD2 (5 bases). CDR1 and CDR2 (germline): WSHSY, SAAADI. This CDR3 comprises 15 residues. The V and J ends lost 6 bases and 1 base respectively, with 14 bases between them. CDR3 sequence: CASSNDLGGTDTQYF. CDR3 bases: TGCGCCAGCAGCAATGACCTCGGGGGCACAGATACGCAGTATTTT.